In its sample, the clone carrying this TCR beta chain was seen once. This record belongs to a study of blood T cell repertoires in COVID-19. Assay used: immunoSEQ multiplex PCR; TCRdb lists only in-frame clones, some missing. The table records 250,000 or so clones, approximately 80% of them present only once. This CDR3 contains 16 residues. Germline CDR1 MNHEY, CDR2 SMNVEV (reference sequence). With 6 bases clipped from V and 4 bases from J, the junction kept 9 bases outside the gene matches. The chain combines TRBV27 with TRBJ2-1, with TRBD1 matching over 10 bases. Sequenced: peripheral blood. The source is a man in his 60s with acute or convalescent COVID-19. CDR3 region: CASRGGQGMQYNEQFF. The CDR3 nucleotides are TGTGCCAGCAGGGGGGGACAGGGGATGCAATACAATGAGCAGTTCTTC.